This T cell receptor (beta chain) was sequenced for a study of blood T cell repertoires in COVID-19. As for the study in general: PBMCs, B-cell-depleted T cells, or T cells were the source of the cDNA or gDNA that made up the material.

In the source study's methods: Reference gene primer amplification gave estimated nucleated cell counts. The method was immunoSEQ multiplex PCR; TCRdb's version includes in-frame clones alone and lacks a portion of them. Clone size and V and J calls were adopted from that table, with D and trimming inferred from the DNA. The data hold under 250,000 clones, with approximately 89% observed a single time. The CDR3 length is 17 residues. With V trimmed by 2 bases and J by 4 bases, 9 bases remained unmatched. Germline CDR1 is MNHNS and CDR2 is SASEGT. Participant age was roughly 18 to 89 years, and participants resided in roughly 25 US areas.

Sequencing used PBMCs or T cells enriched from blood (not recorded which). V gene TRBV6-1 combines with J gene TRBJ1-3; 9 bases align to TRBD1. The sequence came from a woman in her 30s with acute COVID-19. In DNA form, the CDR3 reads TGTGCCAGCAGTGAACCTCCGGGACAGGGTAAAGGAAACACCATATATTTT. It codes for CASSEPPGQGKGNTIYF.